These 18 T cell receptor beta chains originate from one sample sequenced in a study of metastatic and nonmetastatic thyroid tumors. TCRdb re-analyzed the PCR reads using MiXCR. The table records approximately 32,000 clones, over 15% of them present only once. All patients were untreated before thyroid surgery. Sequencing input: blood. Receptors were obtained from a female donor with papillary thyroid cancer or a benign thyroid nodule (not recorded which). Some clones in this sample may be carry-over from other donors' samples.

This clone was found once. The V call is TRBV7-3, the J call TRBJ2-7; possibly TRBD1 for D (5 bases). The CDR3 contains 13 residues. Germline lookup yields CDR1 SGHTA and CDR2 FQGTGA. V lost 2 bases to trimming and J lost 6 bases, with 11 bases between them. The CDR3 region has the DNA TGTGCCAGCAGCTTAGCAGGGTGGAGCGAGCAGTACTTC. Translation gives CASSLAGWSEQYF.

This clone was counted many times. The chain employs TRBV20-1 and TRBJ1-2, with TRBD1 matching over 8 bases. There are 14 residues in the CDR3. Per the germline V gene, CDR1 is DFQATT and CDR2 is SNEGSKA (reference sequence). The V gene end was trimmed by 5 bases and the J gene end by 4 bases; junction bases not matched to a gene: 9. The CDR3 DNA follows: TGCAGTGCTGGCTTTACAGGGGGGGCCTATGGCTACACCTTC. Translated: CSAGFTGGAYGYTF.

This clone was found many times. This chain connects TRBV6-1 to TRBJ1-2, with TRBD1 matching over 7 bases. V dropped 6 bases and J dropped 3; count of bases not matched to a gene: 4. The CDR3 loop spans 13 amino acids. Germline CDR1 and CDR2: MNHNS and SASEGT. This CDR3 reads CASRTTGDYGYTF. The CDR3 DNA sequence: TGTGCCAGCAGAACAACAGGGGACTATGGCTACACCTTC.

Many counts were recorded for this clone. The rearrangement joins TRBV19 to TRBJ1-1; TRBD1 agrees at 10 bases. Losses at the gene ends were 5 bases for V and 5 bases for J; bases not matched to a gene: 11. The CDR3 has 16 amino acids. Germline CDR1 reads LNHDA; CDR2 reads SQIVND (reference sequence). CDR3 coding DNA: TGTGCCAGTAGTCCCGGGACAGGGGATTTGGGAACTGAAGCTTTCTTT. As protein: CASSPGTGDLGTEAFF.

This clone was observed many times. This chain joins TRBV27 and TRBJ1-5, with a tentative D call TRBD1 (5 bases). The CDR3 extends over 15 amino acids. Germline V lookup: CDR1 MNHEY, CDR2 SMNVEV (reference sequence). V was clipped by 2 bases and J by 9 bases, with 17 bases between them. The CDR3 coding sequence is TGTGCCAGCAGTTTAAGTAGGGACGGGGACTGGCCCCAGCATTTT. Encoded protein: CASSLSRDGDWPQHF.

This clone has a handful of counts. The junction departs from the called germline gene at one end, perhaps through a read error. V and J are TRBV6-4 and TRBJ1-5; no firm D call. The CDR3 sequence is 13 residues long. Germline CDR1 and CDR2: MRHNA and SNTAGT. In DNA, the CDR3 is TGTGCCATCAGTGAACGTGAGAATCAGCCCCAGCATTTC. Translated, it gives CAISERENQPQHF.

The chain has TRBV2 and TRBJ1-5; possible D gene TRBD1, 5 bases. The CDR3 loop spans 14 amino acids. Trimming shortened V by 3 bases and J by 3 bases, and 9 bases separated the two germline ends. Per the germline V gene, CDR1 is SNHLY and CDR2 is FYNNEI. CDR3 residues: CASSERGSNQPQHF. The CDR3 nucleotides read TGTGCCAGCAGTGAGCGGGGCTCCAATCAGCCCCAGCATTTT.

In its sample, this clone was seen many times. The V gene is TRBV7-9, the J gene TRBJ2-5; tentative D call: TRBD1 (6 bases). Germline V gene sequence: CDR1 SEHNR, CDR2 FQNEAQ (reference sequence). This CDR3 comprises 15 residues. Deletions cut 3 bases from V and 1 base from J, with 12 bases between. In DNA, the CDR3 is TGTGCCAGCAGCTTTCCTCGGACAGTCCAAGAGACCCAGTACTTC. Translating it yields CASSFPRTVQETQYF. Looking up the rest from reference TRBV7-9 and TRBJ2-5 gives the full variable domain: DTGVSQNPRHKITKRGQNVTFRCDPISEHNRLYWYRQTLGQGPEFLTYFQNEAQLEKSRLLSDRFSAERPKGSFSTLEIQRTEQGDSAMYLCASSFPRTVQETQYFGPGTRLLVL.

This clone came up many times. This chain uses TRBV6-4 with TRBJ2-6; D unresolved. CDR1 MRHNA and CDR2 SNTAGT come from the germline V gene. The CDR3 is 20 residues long. Trimming took 7 bases from V and 4 from J, leaving 29 bases between them. CDR3 loop: CASNPLGRALVAEGANVLTF. CDR3 nucleotides: TGTGCCAGCAACCCACTTGGAAGGGCCCTGGTGGCGGAAGGGGCCAACGTCCTGACTTTC.

There are many counts of this clone. The rearrangement links TRBV19 to TRBJ1-5; 8 bases match TRBD1. The CDR3 covers 16 residues. The V and J ends lost 3 bases and 3 bases, in that order; junction bases with no gene match: 7. Germline CDR1 and CDR2: LNHDA and SQIVND (reference sequence). CDR3 DNA sequence: TGTGCCAGTAGTATGTGGCGACAGGGGAACAATCAGCCCCAGCATTTT. As protein: CASSMWRQGNNQPQHF.

This chain uses TRBV11-2 with TRBJ2-3, with D possibly matching TRBD2 (5 bases). CDR3 length: 14 amino acids. Germline V gene sequence: CDR1 SGHAT, CDR2 FQNNGV. V was clipped by 8 bases and J by 2 bases, with 14 bases between them. In DNA, the CDR3 is TGTGCCAGCCCTGGCGGAGGTAACACAGATACGCAGTATTTT. It specifies CASPGGGNTDTQYF. The variable domain in full, with the rest retrieved from reference TRBV11-2 and TRBJ2-3, is EAGVAQSPRYKIIEKRQSVAFWCNPISGHATLYWYQQILGQGPKLLIQFQNNGVVDDSQLPKDRFSAERLKGVDSTLKIQPAKLEDSAVYLCASPGGGNTDTQYFGPGTRLTVL.

This clone occurred many times. Different DNA sequences within this sample yield the same CDR3. V usage is TRBV28 and J usage is TRBJ2-1; 8 nucleotides agree with TRBD1. CDR3 length: 19 amino acids. The V gene end was trimmed by 5 bases and the J gene end by 0 bases; junction bases not matched to a gene: 15. Germline CDR1 and CDR2: MDHEN and SYDVKM. The CDR3 region is CASSHRQGSQLRSYNEQFF. The CDR3 bases are TGTGCCAGCAGTCACCGACAGGGGAGCCAATTGCGCTCCTACAATGAGCAGTTCTTC.

This clone was observed a few times. The chain couples TRBV27 to TRBJ2-7; the match to TRBD1 covers 7 bases. The CDR3 has 14 amino acids. Germline V gene sequence: CDR1 MNHEY, CDR2 SMNVEV (reference sequence). The trim removed 5 bases at V and 0 bases at J, leaving 4 bases unmatched. The chain's CDR3 is CASSGQESSYEQYF. The CDR3 coding sequence is TGTGCCAGCAGTGGACAGGAGAGCTCCTACGAGCAGTACTTC.

This clone has ten or more counts. Just one base apart from a much larger clone, this may be a read error. This chain connects TRBV3-1 to TRBJ1-2, with TRBD1 matching over 7 bases. There are 13 residues in the CDR3. The germline CDR1 and CDR2 sequences are LGHDT and YNNKEL (reference sequence). CDR3 loop: CAGSQPQGDGYTF. The CDR3 coding sequence is TGTGCCGGCAGCCAACCCCAGGGGGATGGCTACACCTTC.

There are many counts of this clone. The chain recombines TRBV5-6 with TRBJ1-4; no firm D call. The CDR3 loop spans 14 amino acids. Trimming left V 3 bases short and J 0 bases short, with 6 bases between. Germline-derived CDR1 and CDR2 are SGHDT and YYEEEE. Written as DNA, the CDR3 is TGTGCCAGCAGCTGGGAAGCAACTAATGAAAAACTGTTTTTT. This encodes CASSWEATNEKLFF. Based on the CDR3 plus reference TRBV5-6 and TRBJ1-4, the full variable domain is DAGVTQSPTHLIKTRGQQVTLRCSPKSGHDTVSWYQQALGQGPQFIFQYYEEEERQRGNFPDRFSGHQFPNYSSELNVNALLLGDSALYLCASSWEATNEKLFFGSGTQLSVL.

This clone was picked up many times. The chain combines TRBV7-6 with TRBJ2-3; 8 bases are shared with TRBD2. The V gene's germline CDR1 is SGHVS and CDR2 FNYEAQ. The ends lost 0 bases at V and 6 bases at J; junction bases unmatched: 5. This CDR3 is 15 amino acids long. CDR3 sequence reads: CASSLAAGGRDTQYF. Written as DNA, the CDR3 is TGTGCCAGCAGCTTAGCGGCGGGGGGCCGTGATACGCAGTATTTT.

This clone was seen a few times. V is TRBV28 and J is TRBJ1-2; D might be TRBD1 (5 bases). V was trimmed by 10 bases and J by 7 bases, leaving 16 bases between them. CDR1 MDHEN and CDR2 SYDVKM come from the germline V gene. The CDR3 sequence is 12 residues long. CDR3 bases: TGTGCCATCATATCTCCCGGGGGTGGCTACACCTTC. This translates into CAIISPGGGYTF.

This clone has at least ten counts. The rearrangement links TRBV20-1 to TRBJ1-5; D unresolved. The CDR3 has 13 residues. Germline V lookup: CDR1 DFQATT, CDR2 SNEGSKA (reference sequence). V was shortened by 5 bases and J by 6 bases, with 14 bases between the two germline ends. CDR3 protein: CSALGRVGQPQHF. The CDR3 DNA reads as TGCAGTGCTCTGGGGAGGGTGGGTCAGCCCCAGCATTTT.